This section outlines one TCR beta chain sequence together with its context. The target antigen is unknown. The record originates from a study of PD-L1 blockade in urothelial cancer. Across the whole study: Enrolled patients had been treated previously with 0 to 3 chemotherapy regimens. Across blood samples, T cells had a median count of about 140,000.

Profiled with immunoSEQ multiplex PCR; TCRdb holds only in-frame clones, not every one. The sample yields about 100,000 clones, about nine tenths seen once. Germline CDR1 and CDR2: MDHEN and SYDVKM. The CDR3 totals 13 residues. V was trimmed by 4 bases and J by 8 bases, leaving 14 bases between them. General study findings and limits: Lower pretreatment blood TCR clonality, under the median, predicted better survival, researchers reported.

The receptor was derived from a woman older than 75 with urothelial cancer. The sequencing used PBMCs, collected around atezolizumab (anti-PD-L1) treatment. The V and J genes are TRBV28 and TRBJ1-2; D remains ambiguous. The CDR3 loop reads CASSSDSPRGYTF. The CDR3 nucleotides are TGTGCCAGCAGTTCTGACTCGCCGAGAGGCTACACCTTC.